This is a list of T cell receptor beta chains from one sample in a study of neurological immune-mediated disorders. TCRdb itself ran the 5' RACE reads through MiXCR, one entry per CDR3 protein. The sample carries about 70,000 distinct CDR3 sequences, about 5.1% recorded once. The sequencing input was PBMCs. All receptors derive from a woman in her 70s with multiple sclerosis. Each CDR3 is given with its conserved first and last residue. A D gene is named only where the DNA matches it firmly. Part of the rows lack a size; the others show once, few, many or a class for expanded clones.

d_call j_call v_call clone_size cdr3_aa cdr3_nt
TRBD1 TRBJ1-2 TRBV18 . CASSPGVGQGWGYTF TGTGCCAGCTCACCGGGAGTTGGACAGGGGTGGGGCTACACCTTC
. TRBJ2-5 TRBV6-5 many CASRDVVETQYF TGTGCCAGCAGAGACGTGGTAGAGACCCAGTACTTC
. TRBJ2-5 TRBV27 many CASTRETQYF TGTGCCAGCACGAGGGAGACCCAGTACTTC
. TRBJ1-1 TRBV7-2 many CASSLVQGLEAFF TGTGCCAGCAGCTTAGTCCAAGGGCTGGAAGCTTTCTTT
. TRBJ1-5 TRBV6-2/TRBV6-3 few CASAYSNQPQHF TGTGCCAGTGCGTATAGCAATCAGCCCCAGCATTTT
. TRBJ2-7 TRBV7-2 medium-sized CASSLGLLYEQYF TGTGCCAGCAGCTTAGGGCTCCTCTACGAGCAGTACTTC
. TRBJ2-7 TRBV5-1 many CASRTGDFYEQYF TGCGCCAGCCGAACTGGGGACTTTTACGAGCAGTACTTC
. TRBJ1-2 TRBV20-1 many CSASAVDTSNYGYTF TGCAGTGCTAGCGCCGTTGATACCTCTAACTATGGCTACACCTTC
. TRBJ2-2 TRBV3-1 many CASSQVVDGELFF TGTGCCAGCAGCCAAGTTGTGGACGGGGAGCTGTTTTTT
TRBD2 TRBJ2-1 TRBV18 many CASSPVAGTYNEQFF TGTGCCAGCTCACCTGTAGCGGGGACCTACAATGAGCAGTTCTTC
. TRBJ2-7 TRBV25-1 many CASSEWAGSTEQYF TGTGCCAGCAGTGAATGGGCGGGGAGTACCGAGCAGTACTTC
TRBD1 TRBJ2-7 TRBV19 . CASSIGQGASYEQYF TGTGCCAGTAGTATTGGACAGGGGGCCTCCTACGAGCAGTACTTC
. TRBJ1-5 TRBV7-8 many CASSPLGTVYQPQHF TGTGCCAGCAGCCCCCTAGGCACCGTCTATCAGCCCCAGCATTTT
. TRBJ2-1 TRBV5-1 many CASSWRTKGSYNEQFF TGCGCCAGCAGCTGGAGGACCAAGGGTTCCTACAATGAGCAGTTCTTC
. TRBJ1-1 TRBV12-3/TRBV12-4 many CASSTHRWEAFF TGTGCCAGCAGCACCCACAGGTGGGAAGCTTTCTTT